Detailed here is one TCR beta chain. The target antigen is unknown. Profiled with immunoSEQ multiplex PCR; TCRdb holds only in-frame clones, not every one. The table has about 130,000 clones, just under 95% seen once. Resections that were taken during corrective heart surgery supplied the thymus tissue. The data stem from a study of human thymus T cells. Study-wide points: Gene usage for V and J segments appeared biased in thymic and blood repertoires. What related research reported was that thymic repertoires overlapped highly among unrelated individuals.

V gave up 3 bases and J gave up 4 bases, with 18 bases separating them. The CDR3 is made up of 16 amino acids. Germline V gives CDR1 SNHLY, CDR2 FYNNEI. V gene TRBV2 combines with J gene TRBJ1-2; D is unclear. The sequenced sample was thymus tissue. The origin of this receptor is a boy under three years old with a congenital heart defect but otherwise immunologically healthy. The CDR3 is CASSDVLIFPFYGYTF. The CDR3 DNA reads as TGTGCCAGCAGTGACGTCCTTATTTTCCCTTTCTATGGCTACACCTTC. Full variable domain (remainder filled in from reference TRBV2 and TRBJ1-2): EPEVTQTPSHQVTQMGQEVILRCVPISNHLYFYWYRQILGQKVEFLVSFYNNEISEKSEIFDDQFSVERPDGSNFTLKIRSTKLEDSAMYFCASSDVLIFPFYGYTFGSGTRLTVV.